This entry concerns a single TCR beta chain. This entry belongs to a study of blood T cell repertoires in COVID-19. V shed 0 bases and J shed 7 bases, with 7 bases lying between them. This CDR3 has 13 amino acids. Germline assignment: CDR1 SGHTA and CDR2 FQGNSA. Some clones are missing from TCRdb's copy, which holds only in-frame ones; the method was immunoSEQ multiplex PCR. The sample lists around 150,000 clones, 85% seen once, with 3% to 4% in the top ten. The receptor comes from a human donor with acute or convalescent COVID-19. The donor label of this sample is uncertain. This chain uses TRBV7-2 with TRBJ1-5, with no clear D. Sequenced material: peripheral blood. The CDR3 coding sequence is TGTGCCAGCAGCTTAGCAGGAGGGCAGCCCCAGCATTTT. As protein: CASSLAGGQPQHF.